Listed below are T cell receptor beta chains from one sample, sequenced in a study of blood T cell repertoires in COVID-19. This table comes from immunoSEQ multiplex PCR, and its TCRdb copy is limited to in-frame clones, with some not included. The data contain over 65,000 clones, approximately 86% of them singletons. The sample consisted of peripheral blood. These TCRs come from a man at least 80 years old with COVID-19, enrolled during active disease. CDR3s include the opening cysteine and the closing phenylalanine or tryptophan. The D gene is left open where the match is weak. A row's size may be missing; if present it is once, few, many or a size class.

>-|TRBJ1-2|TRBV6-5|TRBD1
CASSLTGAYGYTF
TGTGCCAGCAGCCTGACAGGGGCGTATGGCTACACCTTC
>-|TRBJ1-4|TRBV19|-
CASTLHTSPTNEKLFF
TGTGCCAGTACACTACACACTTCTCCAACTAATGAAAAACTGTTTTTT
>once|TRBJ1-5|TRBV18|TRBD1
CATHRGQAIRNQPQHF
TGTGCCACCCATCGCGGACAGGCAATTCGCAATCAGCCCCAGCATTTT
>-|TRBJ1-5|TRBV28|-
CASSSPPRIKPQHF
TGTGCCAGCAGTTCCCCCCCGCGTATCAAGCCCCAGCATTTT
>-|TRBJ1-5|TRBV19|TRBD1
CASSTQGAKGNQPQHF
TGTGCCAGTAGTACGCAGGGGGCTAAGGGAAATCAGCCCCAGCATTTT
>-|TRBJ1-3|TRBV18|TRBD1
CASSRDRAENTIYF
TGTGCCAGCTCACGGGACAGGGCGGAAAACACCATATATTTT
>-|TRBJ2-2|TRBV7-7|-
CASSKGGSHTGELFF
TGTGCCAGCAGCAAGGGAGGATCCCACACCGGGGAGCTGTTTTTT
>-|TRBJ1-1|TRBV7-8|-
CASRTLGRQNTEAFF
TGTGCCAGCAGGACACTAGGGCGCCAGAACACTGAAGCTTTCTTT
>few|TRBJ2-1|TRBV2|TRBD1
CASSGTGYVEQFF
TGTGCCAGCAGTGGGACAGGGTATGTTGAGCAGTTCTTC
>-|TRBJ2-3|TRBV6-6|TRBD2
CASYIGGLSTDTQYF
TGTGCCAGCTACATTGGGGGACTAAGCACAGATACGCAGTATTTT
>-|TRBJ1-4|TRBV3-1/TRBV3-2|-
CASSLAGDEKLFF
TGTGCCAGCAGCCTAGCGGGGGATGAAAAACTGTTTTTT
>-|TRBJ2-1|TRBV19|-
CASSGGDYNEQFF
TGTGCCAGTAGCGGGGGAGACTACAATGAGCAGTTCTTC
>-|TRBJ2-7|TRBV7-2|-
CASSLNIVPYEQYF
TGTGCCAGCAGCTTAAACATCGTTCCCTACGAGCAGTACTTC
>-|TRBJ1-2|TRBV9|-
CASTGNGYTF
TGTGCCAGCACAGGGAATGGCTACACCTTC
>-|TRBJ2-7|TRBV5-6|-
CASSHDPGDNEQYF
TGTGCCAGCAGCCATGATCCAGGGGACAACGAGCAGTACTTC
>-|TRBJ1-6|TRBV7-2|TRBD1
CASSLWDRGESPLHF
TGTGCCAGCAGCTTATGGGACAGGGGGGAGTCACCCCTCCACTTT